These 22 T cell receptor beta chains were all obtained from the same sample, sequenced in a study of T-cell memory formation after mild COVID-19. MiXCR was run by TCRdb on the 5' RACE reads, yielding one entry per CDR3 protein. The data show about 150,000 distinct CDR3 sequences, roughly 15% seen once. The specimen was PBMCs or a T cell subset sorted from them (not recorded which). These receptors were collected from an adult woman who had mild COVID-19 (a few samples of this study predate the infection). Cell type and time point are not known.

This sequence joins TRBV4-3 and TRBJ1-1; D is uncertain. V was cut by 1 base and J by 3 bases, with 21 bases left in between. The CDR3 consists of 18 residues. From germline, CDR1 is LGHNA and CDR2 YSLEER. The chain's CDR3 is CASSQGIREDPRDTEAFF. DNA of the CDR3: TGCGCCAGCAGCCAAGGGATAAGGGAGGACCCCCGGGACACTGAAGCTTTCTTT.

This clonotype was found a few times. The chain links TRBV10-3 to TRBJ2-2; D may be TRBD2 (5 bases). V lost 7 bases to trimming and J lost 3 bases, with 15 bases between them. CDR1 is ENHRY, CDR2 SYGVKD, per germline. The CDR3 contains 15 residues. CDR3 nucleotides: TGTGCCATCAAAGCGGCCCAGCCGGACACCGGGGAGCTGTTTTTT. Translating gives CAIKAAQPDTGELFF.

This chain links TRBV11-2 with TRBJ2-7, with 7 bases identical to TRBD1. The CDR3 spans 14 residues. Unmatched junction bases numbered 7, after V lost 4 bases and J lost 4 bases. Germline-derived CDR1 and CDR2 are SGHAT and FQNNGV. For the CDR3, the DNA is TGTGCCAGCAGCTACTACGGACAGGCTTACGAGCAGTACTTC. It specifies CASSYYGQAYEQYF.

V usage is TRBV28 and J usage is TRBJ2-7; 11 bases agree with TRBD1. CDR3 length: 16 residues. With 3 bases clipped from V and 3 bases from J, the junction kept 7 bases outside the gene matches. The germline gives CDR1 MDHEN, CDR2 SYDVKM. In nucleotides, the CDR3 is TGTGCCAGCAGTTTTACGAGGACAGGGGGCTTCTACGAGCAGTACTTC. It translates to CASSFTRTGGFYEQYF. The variable domain in full, completed from reference TRBV28 and TRBJ2-7, reads DVKVTQSSRYLVKRTGEKVFLECVQDMDHENMFWYRQDPGLGLRLIYFSYDVKMKEKGDIPEGYSVSREKKERFSLILESASTNQTSMYLCASSFTRTGGFYEQYFGPGTRLTVT.

The gene calls are TRBV29-1 and TRBJ2-1, with a tentative D call TRBD1 (5 bases). Trimming cost V 5 bases and J 5 bases, with 10 bases left between them. The V gene's germline CDR1 is SQVTM and CDR2 ANQGSEA. The CDR3 runs 12 residues. CDR3 sequence reads: CSVLTGHNEQFF. The CDR3, as DNA: TGCAGCGTTCTCACAGGACACAATGAGCAGTTCTTC.

This sequence joins TRBV24-1 and TRBJ2-3; 7 bases agree with TRBD2. The CDR3 contains 15 residues. Trimming cost V 6 bases and J 5 bases; bases outside gene matches: 10. Germline V gene lookup returns CDR1 KGHDR and CDR2 SFDVKD. Here the CDR3 DNA reads TGTGCCACCAGTCTCTTCGGGGGGAGTCGAGATACGCAGTATTTT. Translating gives CATSLFGGSRDTQYF.

This chain links TRBV18 with TRBJ2-7, with 9 bases identical to TRBD1. Germline trimming cut 4 bases from V and 7 bases from J; bases unmatched to any gene: 8. The CDR3 covers 14 residues. CDR1 is KGHSH, CDR2 LQKENI, per germline. The CDR3, as DNA: TGTGCCAGCTCACGCCGGACAGGGGAGGGAGAGCAGTACTTC. As protein: CASSRRTGEGEQYF.

This clonotype appeared a few times. The V and J genes are TRBV7-2 and TRBJ1-1; tentatively, D is TRBD1 (5 bases). The CDR3 loop spans 14 amino acids. The V end lost 3 bases, the J end lost 3 bases, and 11 bases lay between the germline ends. Germline loops: CDR1 SGHTA, CDR2 FQGNSA. The CDR3 DNA reads as TGTGCCAGCAGCTTTAAGGCCAGGGACACTGAAGCTTTCTTT. Protein: CASSFKARDTEAFF.

This clonotype was detected a few times. The chain has TRBV18 and TRBJ2-7; TRBD2 matches 9 bases. V gave up 3 bases and J gave up 1 base; unmatched junction bases: 7. The CDR3 has 16 residues. Germline CDR1 is KGHSH and CDR2 is LQKENI. DNA for the CDR3: TGTGCCAGCTCACCCATTAGGACTAGCGCGTCCTACGAGCAGTACTTC. It is translated as CASSPIRTSASYEQYF.

This clonotype occurred a few times. The V call is TRBV6-5, the J call TRBJ1-3; D call uncertain. Per the germline V gene, CDR1 is MNHEY and CDR2 is SVGAGI. The ends were cut back, 0 bases at V and 0 bases at J, with 12 bases in the middle. The CDR3 is 17 amino acids. The DNA of the CDR3 is TGTGCCAGCAGTTACTCGAGTGGCTCATTCTCTGGAAACACCATATATTTT. Translated, it gives CASSYSSGSFSGNTIYF.

The chain is built from TRBV7-8 and TRBJ2-3; 7 nucleotides align to TRBD2. CDR3 length equals 15 residues. The V gene end was trimmed by 5 bases and the J gene end by 5 bases; junction bases not matched to a gene: 10. Germline V gene sequence: CDR1 SGHVS, CDR2 FQNEAQ. CDR3 nucleotide sequence: TGTGCCAGCAGCCGGGACTACCCTTCTGGAGATACGCAGTATTTT. Its translation is CASSRDYPSGDTQYF. Looking up the rest from reference TRBV7-8 and TRBJ2-3 gives the full variable domain: GAGVSQSPRYKVAKRGQDVALRCDPISGHVSLFWYQQALGQGPEFLTYFQNEAQLDKSGLPSDRFFAERPEGSVSTLKIQRTQQEDSAVYLCASSRDYPSGDTQYFGPGTRLTVL.

V gene TRBV27 combines with J gene TRBJ1-1; unclear D gene. Trimming took 4 bases from V and 7 from J, leaving 16 bases between them. Germline lookup yields CDR1 MNHEY and CDR2 SMNVEV (reference sequence). This CDR3 region has 14 residues. This CDR3 is CASSSDNAIGEAFF. For the CDR3, the DNA is TGTGCCAGCAGTTCCGACAATGCGATTGGTGAAGCTTTCTTT.

This clonotype occurred many times. J is TRBJ2-1 and V is TRBV5-1; 9 positions match TRBD1. The V gene's germline CDR1 is SGHRS and CDR2 YFSETQ. Trimming at V came to 3 bases and at J to 4 bases, leaving 2 bases not matched to a gene. The CDR3 runs 14 residues. The CDR3 loop reads CASSWTGEYNEQFF. The CDR3 coding sequence is TGCGCCAGCAGCTGGACAGGGGAGTACAATGAGCAGTTCTTC.

In this sample, this clonotype turned up a few times. This chain joins TRBV6-5 and TRBJ1-1; the D gene is possibly TRBD1 (6 bases). V shed 6 bases and J shed 1 base, with 15 bases lying between them. This CDR3 region has 15 residues. Germline CDR1 is MNHEY and CDR2 is SVGAGI. For the CDR3, the DNA is TGTGCCAGCAGGACACAGGGCGCTCGGAACACTGAAGCTTTCTTT. Encoded protein: CASRTQGARNTEAFF.

CDR3 sequence: CASSEWPGQGHEAFF. Written as DNA, the CDR3 is TGTGCCAGCAGTGAATGGCCGGGACAGGGTCATGAAGCTTTCTTT. The V call is TRBV2, the J call TRBJ1-1; 9 bases agree with TRBD1. Germline CDR1 SNHLY, CDR2 FYNNEI. CDR3 size: 15 residues. V dropped 2 bases and J dropped 7; count of bases not matched to a gene: 8.

In its sample, this clonotype was seen many times. The chain carries TRBV30 and TRBJ2-1; a weak D match, TRBD1 (6 bases). Between the trimmed V and J ends, which lost 0 bases and 9 bases, there was a span of 12 bases. The CDR3 sequence is 13 residues long. The V gene's germline CDR1 is GTSNPN and CDR2 SVGIG (reference sequence). CDR3 nucleotide sequence: TGTGCCTGGAGTGTAGAATTGGGGGCTGAGCAGTTCTTC. This gives the protein CAWSVELGAEQFF.

This clonotype was counted between two and nine times. The rearrangement uses TRBV5-1 and TRBJ2-3, with TRBD1 as a possible D gene (6 bases). The CDR3 has 15 residues. CDR1 is SGHRS and CDR2 is YFSETQ in the germline V gene. V lost 2 bases, J lost 2 bases, and 12 bases lay in between. The CDR3 nucleotides read TGCGCCAGCAGCTTCGAACAGGGTGACACAGATACGCAGTATTTT. Translation gives CASSFEQGDTDTQYF.

The genes are TRBV4-1 and TRBJ2-5; D ambiguous. Trimming shortened V by 1 base and J by 4 bases, and 10 bases separated the two germline ends. The germline V gene has CDR1 MGHRA and CDR2 YSYEKL. This CDR3 has 14 amino acids. CDR3 sequence reads: CASSQGMAVETQYF. The CDR3, as DNA: TGCGCCAGCAGCCAAGGGATGGCAGTAGAGACCCAGTACTTC.

The rearrangement uses TRBV7-2 and TRBJ1-6, with 10 positions matching TRBD1. CDR3 length: 15 amino acids. CDR1 is SGHTA, CDR2 FQGNSA, per germline. V shed 8 bases, J shed 5 bases, and the junction held 6 bases outside the gene matches. CDR3 DNA: TGTGCCAGCCGACAGGGGGCGCATCATAATTCACCCCTCCACTTT. Its translation: CASRQGAHHNSPLHF. Using reference TRBV7-2 and TRBJ1-6 for the parts outside the CDR3, the full variable domain is GAGVSQSPSNKVTEKGKDVELRCDPISGHTALYWYRQSLGQGLEFLIYFQGNSAPDKSGLPSDRFSAERTGGSVSTLTIQRTQQEDSAVYLCASRQGAHHNSPLHFGNGTRLTVT.

In this sample, this clonotype turned up many times. This chain connects TRBV7-9 to TRBJ2-7; tentatively, D is TRBD2 (6 bases). This CDR3 spans 14 amino acids. Trimming shortened V by 5 bases and J by 0 bases, and 11 bases separated the two germline ends. Looked up from germline, CDR1 is SEHNR and CDR2 is FQNEAQ (reference sequence). CDR3: CASSPDYSSYEQYF. The CDR3 DNA follows: TGTGCCAGCAGCCCGGACTATTCCTCCTACGAGCAGTACTTC.

This clonotype was found a few times. The chain uses TRBV7-6 and TRBJ2-7; D gene ambiguous. V shed 2 bases and J shed 1 base, with 9 bases lying between them. The CDR3 is 14 amino acids. CDR1 is SGHVS, CDR2 FNYEAQ, per germline. In DNA form, the CDR3 reads TGTGCCAGCAGCTTAAAATACGGATCCTACGAGCAGTACTTC. It translates to CASSLKYGSYEQYF. The complete variable domain, with remaining parts taken from reference TRBV7-6 and TRBJ2-7, reads GAGVSQSPRYKVTKRGQDVALRCDPISGHVSLYWYRQALGQGPEFLTYFNYEAQQDKSGLPNDRFSAERPEGSISTLTIQRTEQRDSAMYRCASSLKYGSYEQYFGPGTRLTVT.

CDR3 sequence: CATSPQGPSNQPQHF. As DNA, the CDR3 is TGTGCCACCAGTCCCCAGGGCCCAAGCAATCAGCCCCAGCATTTT. The V and J genes are TRBV24-1 and TRBJ1-5; a weak D match, TRBD1 (5 bases). Trimming took off 6 bases at V and 1 base at J, with 12 bases between the two ends. The germline V gene encodes CDR1 KGHDR and CDR2 SFDVKD. CDR3 size: 15 residues.